A selection of T cell receptor beta chains follows, all from one sample in a study of cytomegalovirus exposure and HLA in healthy donors. Clones were sequenced by immunoSEQ multiplex PCR, and TCRdb holds only the in-frame ones, with some missing. In the table there are approximately 240,000 clones, approximately 84% of which are singletons. Sequencing was performed on PBMCs. The source is a woman between 40 and 55 years old in good health and CMV-seronegative. Both conserved end residues are part of each CDR3. The order of the fields is clone size, D gene, J gene, V gene, CDR3 DNA, CDR3 protein. A D gene is named only where the DNA matches it firmly. Rows give clone size only sometimes, using once, few, many, or a class for an expanded clone.

size: NA
D: NA
J: TRBJ2-1
V: TRBV6-1
DNA: TGTGCCAGCAACCGACAGAGCTCCTACAATGAGCAGTTCTTC
CDR3: CASNRQSSYNEQFF

size: NA
D: NA
J: TRBJ1-6
V: TRBV7-2
DNA: TGTGCCAGCAGCGCTAGTACCGGGGGAACCCTCCACTTT
CDR3: CASSASTGGTLHF

size: NA
D: TRBD1
J: TRBJ2-7
V: TRBV6-5
DNA: TGTGCCAGCAGTCGGGACAGGGCCCGGGAGCAGTACTTC
CDR3: CASSRDRAREQYF

size: NA
D: NA
J: TRBJ2-7
V: TRBV25-1
DNA: TGTGCCAGCTGGTCTCAGGGGAGCTCCTACGAGCAGTACTTC
CDR3: CASWSQGSSYEQYF

size: once
D: TRBD2
J: TRBJ2-1
V: TRBV6-1
DNA: TGTGCCAGCAGTGTCCAGCACGGGGGGACTGTGAACAATGAGCAGTTCTTC
CDR3: CASSVQHGGTVNNEQFF

size: NA
D: TRBD2
J: TRBJ2-1
V: TRBV4-2
DNA: TGTGCCAGCACCATCAAAATGGGGGCTAGCGGGGGCTACAATGAGCAGTTCTTC
CDR3: CASTIKMGASGGYNEQFF

size: NA
D: TRBD2
J: TRBJ2-5
V: TRBV27
DNA: TGTGCCAGCAGTTTATGGACTAGCGGGGGGCGTCAAGAGACCCAGTACTTC
CDR3: CASSLWTSGGRQETQYF

size: once
D: NA
J: TRBJ1-4
V: TRBV30
DNA: TGTGCCTGGAGTGTCGGTACGGTAGATGAAAAACTGTTTTTT
CDR3: CAWSVGTVDEKLFF

size: few
D: TRBD1
J: TRBJ1-6
V: TRBV7-2
DNA: TGTGCCAGCAGCTTAGGACAGGGGGCCAGAGGGCCAAATTCACCCCTCCACTTT
CDR3: CASSLGQGARGPNSPLHF

size: NA
D: TRBD1
J: TRBJ1-1
V: TRBV18
DNA: TGTGCCAGCTCTCACAGGGGTCTAGACACTGAAGCTTTCTTT
CDR3: CASSHRGLDTEAFF

size: NA
D: NA
J: TRBJ2-5
V: TRBV27
DNA: TGTGCCAGCAAGACTAGTACCTACCAAGAGACCCAGTACTTC
CDR3: CASKTSTYQETQYF

size: NA
D: TRBD2
J: TRBJ2-5
V: TRBV5-6
DNA: TGTGCCAGCAGCTCCTTGACTAGCGGGGGGCCGACAAACCAAGAGACCCAGTACTTC
CDR3: CASSSLTSGGPTNQETQYF

size: NA
D: NA
J: TRBJ1-5
V: TRBV15
DNA: TGTGCCACCAGCAGCACGAGAGGGAATAGCAATCAGCCCCAGCATTTT
CDR3: CATSSTRGNSNQPQHF

size: NA
D: TRBD1
J: TRBJ1-4
V: TRBV5-4
DNA: TGTGCCAGCAGCCCGAACAGGGGGATTAATGAAAAACTGTTTTTT
CDR3: CASSPNRGINEKLFF

size: NA
D: TRBD2
J: TRBJ2-1
V: TRBV11-3
DNA: TGTGCCAGCAGCTCCATTCGGACTAGCGGGGGGTCGTCCAATGAGCAGTTCTTC
CDR3: CASSSIRTSGGSSNEQFF

size: NA
D: TRBD2
J: TRBJ2-2
V: TRBV7-6
DNA: TGTGCCAGCAGCATCACGACTAGCGGGGGACCCGGGGAGCTGTTTTTT
CDR3: CASSITTSGGPGELFF

size: NA
D: NA
J: TRBJ1-5
V: TRBV2
DNA: TGTGCCAGGACCGGGACATTGATCCAGCCCCAGCATTTT
CDR3: CARTGTLIQPQHF

size: NA
D: NA
J: TRBJ1-2
V: TRBV29-1
DNA: TGCAGCGCCCTTTTGTCGGGGAACTATGGCTACACCTTC
CDR3: CSALLSGNYGYTF

size: NA
D: NA
J: TRBJ2-7
V: TRBV6-5
DNA: TGTGCCAGCAGTTACTTCCCTCAGGGGATCTACGAGCAGTACTTC
CDR3: CASSYFPQGIYEQYF

size: NA
D: NA
J: TRBJ2-3
V: TRBV2
DNA: TGTGCCAGCAGTGAAAATGGTGGCAGCACAGATACGCAGTATTTT
CDR3: CASSENGGSTDTQYF

size: NA
D: NA
J: TRBJ1-5
V: TRBV19
DNA: TGTGCCAGTAGTATAAACGGGGTGTCGAATCAGCCCCAGCATTTT
CDR3: CASSINGVSNQPQHF

size: few
D: NA
J: TRBJ2-7
V: TRBV13
DNA: TGTGCCAGCAGCTTAGGATGGAGTCCGGCCGACGAGCAGTACTTC
CDR3: CASSLGWSPADEQYF

size: NA
D: NA
J: TRBJ1-1
V: TRBV6-6
DNA: TGTGCCAGCAGTGTCCTAGGGAACACTGAAGCTTTCTTT
CDR3: CASSVLGNTEAFF

size: NA
D: TRBD1
J: TRBJ2-2
V: TRBV4-2
DNA: TGTGCCAGCAGCCAAGTTAGGACAGGGATTGAGCTGATGAACACCGGGGAGCTGTTTTTT
CDR3: CASSQVRTGIELMNTGELFF

size: NA
D: NA
J: TRBJ1-6
V: TRBV11-2
DNA: TGTGCCACCATGCACCCCAGGGAAACCGATAATTCACCCCTCCACTTT
CDR3: CATMHPRETDNSPLHF

size: NA
D: TRBD2
J: TRBJ2-7
V: TRBV5-1
DNA: TGCGCCAGCAGCGTCACGGGACTAGTCTCCTACGAGCAGTACTTC
CDR3: CASSVTGLVSYEQYF

size: NA
D: TRBD1
J: TRBJ1-2
V: TRBV7-2
DNA: TGTGCCAGCAGCTACGGGACAGGGGTTGGCTACACCTTC
CDR3: CASSYGTGVGYTF

size: NA
D: TRBD2
J: TRBJ2-3
V: TRBV7-7
DNA: TGTGCTAGCAGCTTAAGTGCGGGGGGTGAAGCGGATACGCAGTATTTT
CDR3: CASSLSAGGEADTQYF

size: NA
D: TRBD1
J: TRBJ2-5
V: TRBV27
DNA: TGTGCCAGCAGTCTTCGACAGGGGCAAGAGACCCAGTACTTC
CDR3: CASSLRQGQETQYF

size: few
D: NA
J: TRBJ1-5
V: TRBV30
DNA: TGTGCCTGGAGTGGGGGGGTCAGTCAGAGTCAGCCCCAGCATTTT
CDR3: CAWSGGVSQSQPQHF

size: NA
D: TRBD2
J: TRBJ2-1
V: TRBV7-6
DNA: TGTGCCAGCAGCCTTCTCGGTGGGGCGGGGGGCTACAATGAGCAGTTCTTC
CDR3: CASSLLGGAGGYNEQFF

size: NA
D: NA
J: TRBJ2-7
V: TRBV6-1
DNA: TGTGCCAGCGGAATCGACAGGAGCTCCTACGAGCAGTACTTC
CDR3: CASGIDRSSYEQYF

size: NA
D: TRBD1
J: TRBJ1-2
V: TRBV4-2
DNA: TGTGCCAGCAGCCAACCGGGACAGAGCTATGGCTACACCTTC
CDR3: CASSQPGQSYGYTF

size: once
D: NA
J: TRBJ1-4
V: TRBV11-2
DNA: TGTGCCAGCAGCTTGCGGCAGATTAATGAAAAACTGTTTTTT
CDR3: CASSLRQINEKLFF

size: NA
D: NA
J: TRBJ1-1
V: TRBV6-1
DNA: TGTGCCAGCAGTGCAACGGGGGGCGCGGCTTTCTTT
CDR3: CASSATGGAAFF

size: NA
D: TRBD1
J: TRBJ1-2
V: TRBV6-5
DNA: TGTGCCAGCAGTGCCCTACAGGGGGGAGTTGGCGGCTACACCTTC
CDR3: CASSALQGGVGGYTF

size: NA
D: TRBD2
J: TRBJ2-5
V: TRBV6-6
DNA: TGTGCCAGCAGCACTAGCGGGGGCCGTCAAGAGACCCAGTACTTC
CDR3: CASSTSGGRQETQYF

size: NA
D: NA
J: TRBJ2-3
V: TRBV13
DNA: TGTGCCAGCAGCTTTTCCATTAGCACAGATACGCAGTATTTT
CDR3: CASSFSISTDTQYF

size: NA
D: NA
J: TRBJ2-7
V: TRBV9
DNA: TGTGCCAGCAGCGGGACATTCCACGAGCAGTACTTC
CDR3: CASSGTFHEQYF

size: NA
D: NA
J: TRBJ1-4
V: TRBV10-3
DNA: TGTGCCATCAGTGAAACGGGAGAAAAACTGTTTTTT
CDR3: CAISETGEKLFF

size: NA
D: NA
J: TRBJ2-1
V: TRBV5-1
DNA: TGCGCCACCAGATCAACAGGGGGGGGCTCCTACAATGAGCAGTTCTTC
CDR3: CATRSTGGGSYNEQFF

size: NA
D: TRBD2
J: TRBJ2-3
V: TRBV15
DNA: TGTGCCACCAGCAGGACTAGCGGGGGTACTCTGGCAGATACGCAGTATTTT
CDR3: CATSRTSGGTLADTQYF

size: NA
D: NA
J: TRBJ1-6
V: TRBV27
DNA: TGTGCCAGCAGTTCGTCTAACTCCTATAATTCACCCCTCCACTTT
CDR3: CASSSSNSYNSPLHF

size: NA
D: NA
J: TRBJ1-1
V: TRBV10-1
DNA: TGCGCCAGCAGTCCCCGGACATTGGCCACTGAAGCTTTCTTT
CDR3: CASSPRTLATEAFF

size: few
D: NA
J: TRBJ1-4
V: TRBV6-5
DNA: TGTGCCAGCAGCCCCACAGTAACCGTTGAAAAACTGTTTTTT
CDR3: CASSPTVTVEKLFF

size: NA
D: NA
J: TRBJ1-1
V: TRBV7-2
DNA: TGTGCCAGCAGCCTGCGGACAAACACTGAAGCTTTCTTT
CDR3: CASSLRTNTEAFF

size: NA
D: TRBD1
J: TRBJ1-5
V: TRBV27
DNA: TGTGCCAGCAGTTTCCACAGGGGGGACGGTCAGCCCCAGCATTTT
CDR3: CASSFHRGDGQPQHF

size: NA
D: NA
J: TRBJ1-2
V: TRBV7-9
DNA: TGTGCCAGCAGCTCTCTAGCGGTTCCGGGGAGTAACTATGGCTACACCTTC
CDR3: CASSSLAVPGSNYGYTF

size: NA
D: TRBD2
J: TRBJ2-7
V: TRBV7-3
DNA: TGTGCCAGCAGCTTTGGCGGGGGGCCCTCCTACGAGCAGTACTTC
CDR3: CASSFGGGPSYEQYF

size: NA
D: TRBD1
J: TRBJ2-1
V: TRBV19
DNA: TGTGCCAGTAGTGACAGGGGTTCCTACAATGAGCAGTTCTTC
CDR3: CASSDRGSYNEQFF

size: NA
D: NA
J: TRBJ2-7
V: TRBV7-8
DNA: TGTGCCAGCAGCCAAGACCGGGACACCTCCTACGAGCAGTACTTC
CDR3: CASSQDRDTSYEQYF

size: NA
D: TRBD2
J: TRBJ2-2
V: TRBV25-1
DNA: TGTGCCAGCAGTGGCCCTGGGACTAGCGTTTACACCGGGGAGCTGTTTTTT
CDR3: CASSGPGTSVYTGELFF

size: NA
D: TRBD1
J: TRBJ2-2
V: TRBV15
DNA: TGTGCCACCAGCGGGGACAGGGGACCGGGAGGAGGCGGGGAGCTGTTTTTT
CDR3: CATSGDRGPGGGGELFF

size: NA
D: NA
J: TRBJ2-1
V: TRBV5-6
DNA: TGTGCCAGCAGCTTGGGGACAGCCTCGTACAATGAGCAGTTCTTC
CDR3: CASSLGTASYNEQFF

size: NA
D: NA
J: TRBJ1-4
V: TRBV5-1
DNA: TGCGCCAGCAGCCCGGGTTATCGTCCAACTAATGAAAAACTGTTTTTT
CDR3: CASSPGYRPTNEKLFF

size: NA
D: NA
J: TRBJ1-5
V: TRBV7-2
DNA: TGTGCCAGCAGCCCAAGAGGAGGCAATCAGCCCCAGCATTTT
CDR3: CASSPRGGNQPQHF

size: NA
D: TRBD1
J: TRBJ1-1
V: TRBV19
DNA: TGTGCCAGTAAAGGACAGGGGGGGAACACTGAAGCTTTCTTT
CDR3: CASKGQGGNTEAFF

size: few
D: NA
J: TRBJ1-4
V: TRBV4-1
DNA: TGCGCCAGCAGCCAAGTTGGCGGAGGTCCCGAAAAACTGTTTTTT
CDR3: CASSQVGGGPEKLFF